These 10 T cell receptor beta chains came from one sample sequenced in a study of blood T cell repertoires in COVID-19. Here immunoSEQ multiplex PCR was the method, and the copy in TCRdb shows in-frame clones only, minus some. The data show around 180,000 clones, 88% seen once. Sequencing input: peripheral blood. The receptors were sampled from a human donor in a cohort sampled during active COVID-19.

The chain employs TRBV30 and TRBJ1-1, with D hard to call. From germline, CDR1 is GTSNPN and CDR2 SVGIG (reference sequence). The CDR3 sequence is 14 residues long. V was clipped by 5 bases and J by 2 bases, with 15 bases between them. The CDR3 DNA follows: TGTGCCTGGGGCTATGGGCAGCCCAACACTGAAGCTTTCTTT. Translation: CAWGYGQPNTEAFF.

The rearrangement uses TRBV18 and TRBJ2-3; D gene ambiguous. With 4 bases removed from V and 4 bases from J, the gap between germline ends came to 9 bases. The CDR3 loop spans 13 amino acids. Germline V CDR1 and CDR2: KGHSH, LQKENI. CDR3 nucleotide sequence: TGTGCCAGCTCACTGAATGGGCCAGATACGCAGTATTTT. Protein product: CASSLNGPDTQYF.

This clone was counted a few times. The V and J genes are TRBV27 and TRBJ2-1; 12 bases fit TRBD2. The CDR3 covers 15 residues. J was trimmed by 8 bases and V by 4 bases; bases with no gene match: 6. CDR1 and CDR2 (germline): MNHEY, SMNVEV (reference sequence). The CDR3 region has the DNA TGTGCCAGCAGTTCTAGGACTAGCGGGACCTATGAGCAGTTCTTC. Protein sequence: CASSSRTSGTYEQFF.

The rearrangement uses TRBV6-5 and TRBJ2-5, with TRBD2 matching 7 bases. The CDR3 is made up of 16 amino acids. Germline CDR1 and CDR2: MNHEY and SVGAGI. V gave up 0 bases and J gave up 4 bases; unmatched junction bases: 8. DNA for the CDR3: TGTGCCAGCAGTTACTCGGGGAGTGCTAGCGGAGAGACCCAGTACTTC. Translated, it gives CASSYSGSASGETQYF.

The V and J genes are TRBV3-1 (or the pseudogene TRBV3-2) and TRBJ1-4; the match to TRBD1 covers 7 bases. The CDR3 loop spans 15 amino acids. Germline CDR1 and CDR2: LGHDT and YNNKEL (reference sequence). V was pared by 5 bases and J by 9 bases, with 12 bases of the junction left unmatched. The CDR3 loop is CASSSPGGDDQKLFF. The CDR3, as DNA: TGTGCCAGCAGCTCCCCAGGGGGAGACGATCAAAAACTGTTTTTT.

The chain carries TRBV2 and TRBJ2-1; D gene uncertain. The germline gives CDR1 SNHLY, CDR2 FYNNEI. The germline V and J ends were trimmed by 6 bases and 2 bases, with 8 bases remaining between them. This CDR3 is 13 amino acids long. This CDR3 reads CASRAVPYNEQFF. DNA for the CDR3: TGTGCCAGCAGGGCAGTCCCCTACAATGAGCAGTTCTTC. Filled out from reference TRBV2 and TRBJ2-1, the complete variable domain reads EPEVTQTPSHQVTQMGQEVILRCVPISNHLYFYWYRQILGQKVEFLVSFYNNEISEKSEIFDDQFSVERPDGSNFTLKIRSTKLEDSAMYFCASRAVPYNEQFFGPGTRLTVL.

The chain has TRBV19 and TRBJ1-5; 7 bases line up with TRBD1. There are 18 residues in the CDR3. V trimming: 6 bases; J trimming: 1 base; junction bases outside the gene matches: 15. Germline V gene data show CDR1 as LNHDA and CDR2 as SQIVND (reference sequence). Here the CDR3 DNA reads TGTGCCAGTAGGTTCCAACAGGGGTCCTCTTTAAGCAATCAGCCCCAGCATTTT. Protein: CASRFQQGSSLSNQPQHF.

This clone was observed once. The gene calls are TRBV19 and TRBJ2-7; 12 nucleotides line up with TRBD2. This CDR3 is 15 amino acids long. Trimming removed 6 bases from V and 2 bases from J; junction bases left unmatched: 5. Germline V gene lookup returns CDR1 LNHDA and CDR2 SQIVND (reference sequence). In DNA, the CDR3 is TGTGCCAGTAGACCCGGACTAGCGGGACCCTACGAGCAGTACTTC. As protein: CASRPGLAGPYEQYF.

By proportion, this clone is medium-sized. The rearrangement joins TRBV20-1 to TRBJ2-7, with a possible D match to TRBD2 (7 bases). Trimming removed 3 bases at V and 0 bases at J, with 27 bases between. CDR1 is DFQATT, CDR2 SNEGSKA, per germline (reference sequence). The CDR3 contains 19 residues. Written as DNA, the CDR3 is TGCAGTGCTAGTCCCCCACAGGGAGGGCTAGCGGCCCTCTCCTACGAGCAGTACTTC. It is translated as CSASPPQGGLAALSYEQYF.

The chain combines TRBV6-2 or TRBV6-3 with TRBJ2-1; TRBD1 aligns across 9 bases. Germline CDR1 is MNHEY and CDR2 is SVGEGT. The J segment lost 8 bases and the V segment lost 1 base, leaving 9 bases of the junction unmatched. The CDR3 length is 16 residues. CDR3 sequence: CASSYLGQGFRDEQFF. For the CDR3, the DNA is TGTGCCAGCAGTTACTTGGGACAGGGCTTTCGGGATGAGCAGTTCTTC.